A selection of T cell receptor beta chains follows, all from one sample in a study of shared clonotypes between healthy human individuals. The data were produced by immunoSEQ multiplex PCR, yet TCRdb's version contains in-frame clones alone and is incomplete. The sample contains 2,500,000 or so clones, approximately 90% of which appear only once. Input material: naive CD4+ T cells from PBMCs. Receptor source: a man between 18 and 35 years old in good health. Some clones in this sample may be carry-over from other donors' samples. The CDR3 runs from the conserved cysteine through the conserved F or W. Each record gives: J gene, D gene, clone size, V gene, CDR3 DNA, CDR3 protein. The D gene is left open where the match is weak. The size field is filled for only some rows; it gives once, few, many or a size class.

TRBJ1-4	TRBD1	.	TRBV29-1	TGCAGCGGAGGACAGGGGAGAGTAGGTGAAAAACTGTTTTTT	CSGGQGRVGEKLFF
TRBJ2-7	.	once	TRBV2	TGTGCCAGCAGGAGGGATTTATACGAGCAGTACTTC	CASRRDLYEQYF
TRBJ1-3	.	.	TRBV4-1	TGCGCCAGCAGCCAAGATATAGAGGGGTCGGTAAACACCATATATTTT	CASSQDIEGSVNTIYF
TRBJ2-4	TRBD2	.	TRBV7-8	TGTGCCAGCAGCTTAGTGTCTAGCGGGAGGATTCTAGCCAAAAACATTCAGTACTTC	CASSLVSSGRILAKNIQYF
TRBJ1-2	.	.	TRBV6-1	TGTGCCAGCAGGGAGGATGGGGGGGGATATGGCTACACCTTC	CASREDGGGYGYTF
TRBJ2-7	TRBD2	.	TRBV5-1	TGCGCCAGCAGCTTGGGTATCGCGGGAGTCCTACCCTACGAGCAGTACTTC	CASSLGIAGVLPYEQYF
TRBJ2-1	TRBD1	.	TRBV6-6	TGTGCCAGCAGTTACTCGGGGACAGGGATTAGTAATGAGCAGTTCTTC	CASSYSGTGISNEQFF
TRBJ2-3	TRBD1	.	TRBV6-6	TGTGCCAGCAGTCTCGGGACAGGGAGCACAGATACGCAGTATTTT	CASSLGTGSTDTQYF
TRBJ2-2	.	.	TRBV5-1	TGCGCCAGCAGCGGTAGCGCGAACACCGGGGAGCTGTTTTTT	CASSGSANTGELFF
TRBJ2-5	.	.	TRBV10-3	TGTGCCATCAGTGAGTCTCGCCAAGAGACCCAGTACTTC	CAISESRQETQYF
TRBJ2-1	TRBD2	.	TRBV11-3	TGTGCCAGCAGCTTAAGGAGCGGGAGAAATGAGCAGTTCTTC	CASSLRSGRNEQFF
TRBJ2-2	.	.	TRBV7-3	TGTGCCAGCAGCTTAAGTCGAGAGGCCGGGGAGCTGTTTTTT	CASSLSREAGELFF
TRBJ1-5	.	.	TRBV7-2	TGTGCCAGCAGCTTAGCGGGGTGGAATCAGCCCCAGCATTTT	CASSLAGWNQPQHF
TRBJ2-3	TRBD1	.	TRBV11-3	TGTGCCAGCAGCACGGGACAGGGCCGCACAGATACGCAGTATTTT	CASSTGQGRTDTQYF
TRBJ1-3	.	.	TRBV9	TGTGCCAGCAGCGTAGATGGTCAGGCTGGAAACACCATATATTTT	CASSVDGQAGNTIYF
TRBJ2-1	.	.	TRBV28	TGTGCCAGCCGATACGGCGGGCGGGAGCAGTTCTTC	CASRYGGREQFF
TRBJ2-3	TRBD2	.	TRBV10-2	TGCGCCAGCACCTGGGCTAGCGGGAGCACAGATACGCAGTATTTT	CASTWASGSTDTQYF
TRBJ2-7	.	.	TRBV6-5	TGTGCCAGCCGGGGGGCAGGCGCCTCCTACGAGCAGTACTTC	CASRGAGASYEQYF
TRBJ1-2	.	.	TRBV18	TGTGCCAGCTCACCAGATTCCCGGTCTGGCGGTGGCTACACCTTC	CASSPDSRSGGGYTF
TRBJ2-1	.	.	TRBV7-8	TGTGCCACCTCCCGATACAATGAGCAGTTCTTC	CATSRYNEQFF
TRBJ1-1	.	.	TRBV6-5	TGTGCCAGCAGTTACTCGACGGGAACCGCCGACACTGAAGCTTTCTTT	CASSYSTGTADTEAFF
TRBJ2-7	.	.	TRBV5-1	TGCGCCAGCAGCTTAGAGTCTCCCTCCTACGAGCAGTACTTC	CASSLESPSYEQYF
TRBJ2-7	TRBD1	.	TRBV28	TGTGCCAGCATTAGTGGGAAGGGGGCGAGCTCCTACGAGCAGTACTTC	CASISGKGASSYEQYF
TRBJ2-5	TRBD1	.	TRBV6-6	TGTGCCAGCGGCGACCCGGGACAGGGGGTGGAGACCCAGTACTTC	CASGDPGQGVETQYF
TRBJ1-1	.	.	TRBV4-1	TGCGCCAGCAGCCAAGCTAGTCAGGGCCTCGCTGAAGCTTTCTTT	CASSQASQGLAEAFF
TRBJ1-4	.	.	TRBV28	TGTGCCAGCAGTTTAGCAACTAATGAAAAACTGTTTTTT	CASSLATNEKLFF
TRBJ2-2	.	once	TRBV5-6	TGTGCCAGCAGCCTAGGGGTCCTGCCCACCGGGGAGCTGTTTTTT	CASSLGVLPTGELFF
TRBJ1-1	TRBD1	.	TRBV19	TGTGCCAGTAGTACCGGGAACAGGGGCACTGAAGCTTTCTTT	CASSTGNRGTEAFF
TRBJ2-7	.	.	TRBV6-6	TGTGCCAGCGCAGGGCGGTTCGGGTACGAGCAGTACTTC	CASAGRFGYEQYF
TRBJ2-2	.	.	TRBV9	TGTGCCAGCAGCGTGTCCGTCGGGGAGCTGTTTTTT	CASSVSVGELFF
TRBJ1-2	.	.	TRBV19	TGTGCCAGTAGTATGAGGGGCAGCTATGGCTACACCTTC	CASSMRGSYGYTF
TRBJ2-2	TRBD2	.	TRBV11-1	TGTGCCAGCAGCTTAGTAAGCGGGATGAACACCGGGGAGCTGTTTTTT	CASSLVSGMNTGELFF
TRBJ2-7	.	.	TRBV2	TGTGCCAGCAGTGAATTTTACGAGCAGTACTTC	CASSEFYEQYF
TRBJ2-1	TRBD1	.	TRBV7-3	TGTGCCAGCAGCTTAGGGACAGGGAATATCAATGAGCAGTTCTTC	CASSLGTGNINEQFF
TRBJ1-1	TRBD1	.	TRBV18	TGTGCCAGCTCACCTCTTACAACAGGGGTGAACACTGAAGCTTTCTTT	CASSPLTTGVNTEAFF
TRBJ2-1	.	.	TRBV7-3	TGTGCCAGCAGCTTCGGGAGAGAGAATGAGCAGTTCTTC	CASSFGRENEQFF
TRBJ2-3	TRBD1	.	TRBV29-1	TGCAGCGTTGAGCGGACAGGGGTAAAAGATACGCAGTATTTT	CSVERTGVKDTQYF
TRBJ2-2	TRBD1	.	TRBV29-1	TGCAGCGCTGCGTACAGGGGTCAATCCGGGGAGCTGTTTTTT	CSAAYRGQSGELFF
TRBJ2-3	.	.	TRBV5-1	TGCGCCAGCAGCTTTAGGGGCCCCACAACAGATACGCAGTATTTT	CASSFRGPTTDTQYF
TRBJ1-4	TRBD1	.	TRBV7-9	TGTGCCAGCAGCTTGGGACAGGGAGGGGAAAAACTGTTTTTT	CASSLGQGGEKLFF
TRBJ2-5	.	.	TRBV11-2	TGTGCCAGCAGCTTGGGGCCGGGTGAGACCCAGTACTTC	CASSLGPGETQYF
TRBJ1-4	.	.	TRBV28	TGTGCCAGCGGCCACCGGGGGGCAACAACTAATGAAAAACTGTTTTTT	CASGHRGATTNEKLFF
TRBJ2-3	.	.	TRBV7-3	TGTGCCAGCAGCCCAGGTTGGAGCACAGATACGCAGTATTTT	CASSPGWSTDTQYF
TRBJ1-4	TRBD1	.	TRBV7-9	TGTGCCAGCAGCGCACAGACAGGGGTCCATGAAAAACTGTTTTTT	CASSAQTGVHEKLFF
TRBJ2-7	.	.	TRBV7-2	TGTGCCAGCAGCCGCGGCCACACTACCAACTACGAGCAGTACTTC	CASSRGHTTNYEQYF
TRBJ2-1	TRBD2	.	TRBV5-8	TGTGCCAGCAGCTACGGACTAGAGCCCTACAATGAGCAGTTCTTC	CASSYGLEPYNEQFF
TRBJ1-2	.	once	TRBV6-5	TGTGCCAGCGGACCCGGGACTCCCCCAAAAAAAGGCTACACCTTC	CASGPGTPPKKGYTF
TRBJ2-7	.	once	TRBV5-1	TGCGCCAGCAGCCCGAGCCCGACAGAAGGGCACGAGCAGTACTTC	CASSPSPTEGHEQYF
TRBJ2-7	TRBD2	.	TRBV28	TGTGCCAGCAGTTCGGTAGCGGGAGTGAGCGAGCAGTACTTC	CASSSVAGVSEQYF
TRBJ2-3	TRBD2	.	TRBV2	TGTGCCAGCAGAAGGCGGGGGGAAGGAGCAGATACGCAGTATTTT	CASRRRGEGADTQYF
TRBJ2-1	.	.	TRBV7-3	TGTGCCAGCAGCCCCGTGGAGCGGGACAGGAATGAGCAGTTCTTC	CASSPVERDRNEQFF
TRBJ1-5	.	.	TRBV30	TGTGCCTGGGCGCCAGCTTCCTTTTGGCCCCAGCATTTT	CAWAPASFWPQHF
TRBJ2-3	.	.	TRBV14	TGTGCCAGCAGCCAAGATTGGCTTACCCATTTAGTTGATACGCAGTATTTT	CASSQDWLTHLVDTQYF
TRBJ2-5	.	.	TRBV27	TGTGCCAGCAACCACCGCGGACTGAACCAAGAGACCCAGTACTTC	CASNHRGLNQETQYF